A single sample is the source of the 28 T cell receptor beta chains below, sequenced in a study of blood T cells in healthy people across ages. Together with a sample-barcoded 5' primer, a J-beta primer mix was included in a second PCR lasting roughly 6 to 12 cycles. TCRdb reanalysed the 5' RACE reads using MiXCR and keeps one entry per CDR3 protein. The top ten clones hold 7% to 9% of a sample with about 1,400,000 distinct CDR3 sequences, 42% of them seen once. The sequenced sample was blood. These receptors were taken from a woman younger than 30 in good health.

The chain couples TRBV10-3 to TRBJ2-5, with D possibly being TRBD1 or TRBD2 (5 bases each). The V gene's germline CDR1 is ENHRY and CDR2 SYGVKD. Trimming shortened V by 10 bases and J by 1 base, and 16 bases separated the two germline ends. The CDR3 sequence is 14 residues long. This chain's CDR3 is CATRPNGGQETQYF. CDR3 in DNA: TGTGCCACCAGACCCAATGGGGGCCAAGAGACCCAGTACTTC.

The CDR3 spells CASSFKGGQPYEQYF. The CDR3 DNA sequence: TGTGCCAGCAGCTTCAAAGGAGGTCAACCTTACGAGCAGTACTTC. The rearrangement links TRBV7-9 to TRBJ2-7; tentative D call: TRBD2 (5 bases). Germline CDR1 reads SEHNR; CDR2 reads FQNEAQ (reference sequence). Deletions cut 3 bases from V and 4 bases from J, with 16 bases between. The CDR3 runs to 15 residues. Using reference TRBV7-9 and TRBJ2-7 for the parts outside the CDR3, the full variable domain is DTGVSQNPRHKITKRGQNVTFRCDPISEHNRLYWYRQTLGQGPEFLTYFQNEAQLEKSRLLSDRFSAERPKGSFSTLEIQRTEQGDSAMYLCASSFKGGQPYEQYFGPGTRLTVT.

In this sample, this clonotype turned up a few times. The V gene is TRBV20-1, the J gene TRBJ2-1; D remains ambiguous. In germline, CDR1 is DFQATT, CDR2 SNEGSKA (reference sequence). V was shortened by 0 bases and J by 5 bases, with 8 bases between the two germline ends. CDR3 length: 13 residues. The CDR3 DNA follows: TGCAGTGCTAGAGATCCTAGGGACAATGAGCAGTTCTTC. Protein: CSARDPRDNEQFF.

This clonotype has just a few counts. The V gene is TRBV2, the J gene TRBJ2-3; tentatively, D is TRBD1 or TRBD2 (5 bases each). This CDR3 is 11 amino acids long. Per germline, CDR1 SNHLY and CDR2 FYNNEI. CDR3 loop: CTGTNTDTQYF. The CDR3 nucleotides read TGTACCGGGACCAACACAGATACGCAGTATTTT.

The DNA for the CDR3 is TGTGCCAGCAGTTCCCAGACGACGGTGGGGGGACAGCAGAATGAGCAGTTCTTC. It yields the protein CASSSQTTVGGQQNEQFF. V is TRBV12-3 or TRBV12-4 and J is TRBJ2-1, with D possibly being TRBD1 (7 bases). The CDR3 extends over 18 amino acids. V was pared by 4 bases and J by 7 bases, with 26 bases between.

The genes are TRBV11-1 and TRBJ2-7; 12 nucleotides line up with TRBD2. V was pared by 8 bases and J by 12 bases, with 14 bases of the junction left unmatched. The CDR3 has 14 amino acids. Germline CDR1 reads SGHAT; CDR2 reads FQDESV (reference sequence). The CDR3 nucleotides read TGTGCCAGCGCCTTGGGACTAGCGGGTACGAATCTGTACTTC. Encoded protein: CASALGLAGTNLYF.

The CDR3 region is CASRYRTSGENEQYF. CDR3 nucleotides: TGTGCCAGCAGATATAGGACTAGCGGGGAGAATGAGCAGTACTTC. The V gene is TRBV12-3 or TRBV12-4, the J gene TRBJ2-7, with TRBD2 identical over 12 bases. The ends lost 6 bases at V and 7 bases at J; junction bases unmatched: 10. This CDR3 spans 15 amino acids.

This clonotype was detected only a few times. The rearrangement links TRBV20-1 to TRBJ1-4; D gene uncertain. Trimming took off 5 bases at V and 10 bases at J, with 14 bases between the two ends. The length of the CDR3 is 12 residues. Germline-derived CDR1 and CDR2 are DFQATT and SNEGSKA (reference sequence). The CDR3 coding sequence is TGCAGTGCTCAGCCGTCTGGAGGAAAACTGTTTTTT. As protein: CSAQPSGGKLFF.

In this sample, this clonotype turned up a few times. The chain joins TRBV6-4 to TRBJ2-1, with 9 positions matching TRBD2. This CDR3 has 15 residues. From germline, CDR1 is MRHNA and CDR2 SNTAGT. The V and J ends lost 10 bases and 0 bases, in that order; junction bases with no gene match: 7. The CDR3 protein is CATRMTSGSYNEQFF. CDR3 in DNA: TGTGCCACCAGAATGACTAGCGGCTCCTACAATGAGCAGTTCTTC.

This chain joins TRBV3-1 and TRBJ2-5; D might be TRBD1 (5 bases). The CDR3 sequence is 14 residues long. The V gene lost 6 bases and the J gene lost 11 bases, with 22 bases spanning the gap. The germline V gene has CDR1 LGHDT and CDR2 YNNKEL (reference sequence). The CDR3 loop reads CASRGHGDYNEQYF. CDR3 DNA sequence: TGTGCCAGCAGGGGGCATGGCGATTACAATGAGCAGTACTTC.

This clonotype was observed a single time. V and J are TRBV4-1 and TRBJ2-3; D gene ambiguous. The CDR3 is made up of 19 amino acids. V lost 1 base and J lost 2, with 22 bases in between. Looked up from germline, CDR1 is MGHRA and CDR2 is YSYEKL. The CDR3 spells CASSQVGSGWVPPTDTQYF. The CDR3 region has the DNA TGCGCCAGCAGCCAAGTGGGAAGTGGATGGGTCCCTCCCACAGATACGCAGTATTTT.

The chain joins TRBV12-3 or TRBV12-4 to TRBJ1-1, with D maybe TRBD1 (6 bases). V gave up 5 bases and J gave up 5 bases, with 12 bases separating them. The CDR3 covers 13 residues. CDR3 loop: CASSPNRATEAFF. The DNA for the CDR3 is TGTGCCAGCAGTCCCAACAGGGCAACTGAAGCTTTCTTT.

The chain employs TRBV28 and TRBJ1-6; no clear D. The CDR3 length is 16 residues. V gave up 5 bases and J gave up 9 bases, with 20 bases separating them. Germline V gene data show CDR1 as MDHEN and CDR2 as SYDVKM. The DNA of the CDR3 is TGTGCCAGCAGTCTTATCCAAACCTTAGGTGGTTCACCCCTCCACTTT. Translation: CASSLIQTLGGSPLHF.

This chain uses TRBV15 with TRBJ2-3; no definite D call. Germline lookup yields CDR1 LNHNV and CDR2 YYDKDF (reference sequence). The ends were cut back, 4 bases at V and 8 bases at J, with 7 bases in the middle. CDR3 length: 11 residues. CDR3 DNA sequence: TGTGCCACCAGCAAGTCGGGTACGCAGTATTTT. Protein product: CATSKSGTQYF.

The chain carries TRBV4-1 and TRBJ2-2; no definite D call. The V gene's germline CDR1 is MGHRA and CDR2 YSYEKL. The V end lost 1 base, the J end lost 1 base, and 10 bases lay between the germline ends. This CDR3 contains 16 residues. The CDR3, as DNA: TGCGCCAGCAGCCAAGGGCACCCGATGAACACCGGGGAGCTGTTTTTT. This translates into CASSQGHPMNTGELFF.

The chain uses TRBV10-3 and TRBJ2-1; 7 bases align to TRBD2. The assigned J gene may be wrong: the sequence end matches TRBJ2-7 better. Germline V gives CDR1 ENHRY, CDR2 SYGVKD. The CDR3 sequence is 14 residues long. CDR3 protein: CATGLTSAYNEQYF. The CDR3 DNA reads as TGTGCCACGGGACTAACTAGCGCCTACAATGAGCAGTACTTC.

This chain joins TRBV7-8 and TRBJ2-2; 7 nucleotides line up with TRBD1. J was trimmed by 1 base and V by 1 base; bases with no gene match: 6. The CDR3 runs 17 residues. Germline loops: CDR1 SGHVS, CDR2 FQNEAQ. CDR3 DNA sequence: TGTGCCAGCAGCTTAGGGGACAGTAATTTGAACACCGGGGAGCTGTTTTTT. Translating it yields CASSLGDSNLNTGELFF.

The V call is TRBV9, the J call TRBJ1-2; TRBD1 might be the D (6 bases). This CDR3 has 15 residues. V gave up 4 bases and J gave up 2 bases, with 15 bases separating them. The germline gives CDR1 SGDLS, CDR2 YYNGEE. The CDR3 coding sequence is TGTGCCAGCAGCCCGGTGGACAGTCGAAACTATGGCTACACCTTC. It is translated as CASSPVDSRNYGYTF.

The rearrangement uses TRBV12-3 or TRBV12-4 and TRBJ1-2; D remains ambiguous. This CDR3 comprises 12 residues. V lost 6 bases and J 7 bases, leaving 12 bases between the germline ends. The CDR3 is CASRGRPFGYTF. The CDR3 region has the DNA TGTGCCAGCAGAGGCCGCCCCTTTGGCTACACCTTC.

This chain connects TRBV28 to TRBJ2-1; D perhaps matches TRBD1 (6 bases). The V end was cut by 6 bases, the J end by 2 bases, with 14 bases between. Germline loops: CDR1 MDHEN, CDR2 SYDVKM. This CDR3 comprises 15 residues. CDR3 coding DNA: TGTGCCAGCAGCCCAAGACAGGTGGCCTACAATGAGCAGTTCTTC. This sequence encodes CASSPRQVAYNEQFF. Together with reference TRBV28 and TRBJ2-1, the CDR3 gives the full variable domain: DVKVTQSSRYLVKRTGEKVFLECVQDMDHENMFWYRQDPGLGLRLIYFSYDVKMKEKGDIPEGYSVSREKKERFSLILESASTNQTSMYLCASSPRQVAYNEQFFGPGTRLTVL.

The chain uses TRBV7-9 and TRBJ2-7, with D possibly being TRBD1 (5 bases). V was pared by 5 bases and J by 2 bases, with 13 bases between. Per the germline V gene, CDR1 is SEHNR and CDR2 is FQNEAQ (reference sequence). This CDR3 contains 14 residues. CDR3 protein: CASSTQTVTYEQYF. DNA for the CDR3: TGTGCCAGCAGCACTCAGACAGTCACCTACGAGCAGTACTTC. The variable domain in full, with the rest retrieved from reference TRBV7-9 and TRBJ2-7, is DTGVSQNPRHKITKRGQNVTFRCDPISEHNRLYWYRQTLGQGPEFLTYFQNEAQLEKSRLLSDRFSAERPKGSFSTLEIQRTEQGDSAMYLCASSTQTVTYEQYFGPGTRLTVT.

This chain's CDR3 is CASSQKVDRTGGNEQYF. In nucleotides, the CDR3 is TGTGCCAGCAGCCAAAAAGTCGACCGGACAGGGGGTAACGAGCAGTACTTC. The rearrangement joins TRBV5-5 to TRBJ2-7; 10 bases line up with TRBD1. The CDR3 has 17 residues. V shed 4 bases, J shed 5 bases, and the junction held 15 bases outside the gene matches. Germline CDR1 is SGHKS and CDR2 is YYEKEE (reference sequence).

The CDR3 sequence is CAWREQDYNSPLHF. CDR3 coding DNA: TGTGCCTGGAGGGAACAGGATTATAATTCACCCCTCCACTTT. The V call is TRBV30, the J call TRBJ1-6; D perhaps matches TRBD1 (5 bases). Germline V gives CDR1 GTSNPN, CDR2 SVGIG (reference sequence). The CDR3 runs to 14 residues. The V end lost 3 bases, the J end lost 4 bases, and 10 bases lay between the germline ends.

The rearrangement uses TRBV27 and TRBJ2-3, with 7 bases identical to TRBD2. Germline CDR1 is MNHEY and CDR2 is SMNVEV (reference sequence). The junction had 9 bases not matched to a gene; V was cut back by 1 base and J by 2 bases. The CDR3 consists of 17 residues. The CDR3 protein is CASSLWGVSGVTDTQYF. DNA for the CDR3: TGTGCCAGCAGTTTATGGGGGGTAAGCGGGGTCACAGATACGCAGTATTTT.

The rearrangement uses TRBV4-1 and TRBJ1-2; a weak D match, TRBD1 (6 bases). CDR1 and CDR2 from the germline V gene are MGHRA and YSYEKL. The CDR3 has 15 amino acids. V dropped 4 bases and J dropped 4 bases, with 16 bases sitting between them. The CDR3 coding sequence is TGCGCCAGCAGCCCCCCCGGGACAAATAGCTATGGCTACACCTTC. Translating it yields CASSPPGTNSYGYTF.

For the CDR3, the DNA is TGCAGTGCTAGAGAGCCATACTCCCGGGGGACAGGGGGCAAGTTGGACATTCAGTACTTC. This codes for CSAREPYSRGTGGKLDIQYF. This rearrangement joins TRBV20-1 to TRBJ2-4; 12 bases are a match to TRBD1. The CDR3 has 20 residues. CDR1 is DFQATT and CDR2 is SNEGSKA in the germline V gene (reference sequence). V lost 0 bases and J lost 8; bases outside the gene matches: 20.

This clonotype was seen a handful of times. CDR3 in amino acids: CASQRNTEAFF. DNA of the CDR3: TGTGCCAGCCAGAGGAACACTGAAGCTTTCTTT. The chain couples TRBV2 to TRBJ1-1; unclear D gene. This CDR3 is 11 amino acids long. V gave up 8 bases and J gave up 1 base, with 5 bases separating them. Germline V gene data show CDR1 as SNHLY and CDR2 as FYNNEI.

CDR3 sequence reads: CSGTSGTVTYEQYF. CDR3 DNA sequence: TGCAGCGGCACATCCGGGACGGTTACCTACGAGCAGTACTTC. This chain uses TRBV29-1 with TRBJ2-7; either TRBD1 or TRBD2 may supply D (5 bases each). CDR1 SQVTM and CDR2 ANQGSEA come from the germline V gene. V gave up 7 bases and J gave up 2 bases, with 18 bases separating them. The CDR3 is made up of 14 amino acids.